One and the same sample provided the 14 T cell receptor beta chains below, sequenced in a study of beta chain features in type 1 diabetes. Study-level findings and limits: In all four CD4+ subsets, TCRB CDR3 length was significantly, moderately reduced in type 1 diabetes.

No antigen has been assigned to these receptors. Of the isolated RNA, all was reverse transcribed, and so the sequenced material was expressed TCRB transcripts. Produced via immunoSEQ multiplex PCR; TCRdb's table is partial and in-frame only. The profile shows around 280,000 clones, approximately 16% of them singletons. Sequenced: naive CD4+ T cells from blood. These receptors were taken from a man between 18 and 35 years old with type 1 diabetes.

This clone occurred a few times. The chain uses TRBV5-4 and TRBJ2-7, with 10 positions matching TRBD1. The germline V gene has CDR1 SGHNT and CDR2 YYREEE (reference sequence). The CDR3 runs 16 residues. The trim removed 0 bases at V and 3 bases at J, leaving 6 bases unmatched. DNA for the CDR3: TGTGCCAGCAGCTTGGAGTTTGGGACAGGGGTCTACGAGCAGTACTTC. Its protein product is CASSLEFGTGVYEQYF.

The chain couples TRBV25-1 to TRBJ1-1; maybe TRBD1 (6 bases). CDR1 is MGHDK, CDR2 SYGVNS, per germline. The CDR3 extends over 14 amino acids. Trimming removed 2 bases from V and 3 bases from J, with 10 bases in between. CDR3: CASSEVGGDTEAFF. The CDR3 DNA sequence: TGTGCCAGCAGTGAAGTTGGGGGCGACACTGAAGCTTTCTTT.

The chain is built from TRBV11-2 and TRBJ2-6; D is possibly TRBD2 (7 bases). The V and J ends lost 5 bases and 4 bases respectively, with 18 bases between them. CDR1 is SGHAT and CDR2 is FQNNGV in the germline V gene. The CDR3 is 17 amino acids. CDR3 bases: TGTGCCAGCAGCACCCGCCCGGGGGGCAGAGGGGCCAACGTCCTGACTTTC. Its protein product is CASSTRPGGRGANVLTF.

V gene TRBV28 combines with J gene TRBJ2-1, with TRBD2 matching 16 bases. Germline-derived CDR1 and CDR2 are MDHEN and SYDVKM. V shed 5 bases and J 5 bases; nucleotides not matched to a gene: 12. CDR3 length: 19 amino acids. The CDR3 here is CASSGGLAGGPRIHNEQFF. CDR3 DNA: TGTGCCAGCAGTGGGGGACTAGCGGGAGGGCCCCGGATACACAATGAGCAGTTCTTC.

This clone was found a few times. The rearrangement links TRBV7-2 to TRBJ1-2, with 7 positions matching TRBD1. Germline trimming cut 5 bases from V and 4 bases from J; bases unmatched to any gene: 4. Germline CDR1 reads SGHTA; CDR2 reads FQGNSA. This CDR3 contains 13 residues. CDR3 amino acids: CASSPDRAYGYTF. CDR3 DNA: TGTGCCAGCAGCCCCGACAGGGCCTATGGCTACACCTTC.

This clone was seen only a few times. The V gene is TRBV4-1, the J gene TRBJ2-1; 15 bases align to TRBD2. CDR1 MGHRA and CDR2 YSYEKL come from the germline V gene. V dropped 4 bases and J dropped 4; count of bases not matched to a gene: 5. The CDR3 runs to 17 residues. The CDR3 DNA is TGCGCCAGCAGCCCGGGACTAGCGGGGGGAAGATACAATGAGCAGTTCTTC. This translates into CASSPGLAGGRYNEQFF.

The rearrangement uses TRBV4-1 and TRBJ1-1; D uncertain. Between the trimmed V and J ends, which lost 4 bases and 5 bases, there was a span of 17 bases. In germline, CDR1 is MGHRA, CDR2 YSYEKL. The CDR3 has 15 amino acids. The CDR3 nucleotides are TGCGCCAGCAGCCGGTTAATTGATAGCCCGACTGAAGCTTTCTTT. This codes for CASSRLIDSPTEAFF.

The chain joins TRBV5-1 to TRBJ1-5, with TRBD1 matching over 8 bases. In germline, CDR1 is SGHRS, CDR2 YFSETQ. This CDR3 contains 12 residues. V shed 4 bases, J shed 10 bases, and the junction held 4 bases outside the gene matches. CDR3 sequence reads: CASSPDRGPQHF. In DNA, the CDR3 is TGCGCCAGCAGCCCTGACAGGGGACCCCAGCATTTT. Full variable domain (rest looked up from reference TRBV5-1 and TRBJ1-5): KAGVTQTPRYLIKTRGQQVTLSCSPISGHRSVSWYQQTPGQGLQFLFEYFSETQRNKGNFPGRFSGRQFSNSRSEMNVSTLELGDSALYLCASSPDRGPQHFGDGTRLSIL.

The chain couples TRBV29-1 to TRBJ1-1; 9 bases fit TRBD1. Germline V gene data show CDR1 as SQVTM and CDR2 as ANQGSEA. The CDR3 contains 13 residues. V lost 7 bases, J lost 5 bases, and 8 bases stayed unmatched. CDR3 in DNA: TGCAGCGAAGAACAGGGGGCTGGGACTGAAGCTTTCTTT. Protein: CSEEQGAGTEAFF.

The CDR3 DNA reads TGTGCCAGCAGCAAGTATTACGAGCAGTACTTC. Protein: CASSKYYEQYF. This chain uses TRBV21-1 with TRBJ2-7; TRBD2 is the table's D call, not checked against the DNA. TRBV21-1 is tagged as a pseudogene. This CDR3 has 11 residues.

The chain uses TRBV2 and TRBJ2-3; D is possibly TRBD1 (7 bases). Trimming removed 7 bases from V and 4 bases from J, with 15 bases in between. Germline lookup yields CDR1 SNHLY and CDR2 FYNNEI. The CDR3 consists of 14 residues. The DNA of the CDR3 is TGTGCCAGCAACAGGGGAGGAGGGGCAGATACGCAGTATTTT. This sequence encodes CASNRGGGADTQYF.

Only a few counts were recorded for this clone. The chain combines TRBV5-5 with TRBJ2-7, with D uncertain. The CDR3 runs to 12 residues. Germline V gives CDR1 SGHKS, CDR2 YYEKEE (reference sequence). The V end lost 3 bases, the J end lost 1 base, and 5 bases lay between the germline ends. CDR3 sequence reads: CASSSYSYEQYF. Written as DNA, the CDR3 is TGTGCCAGCAGCTCCTATTCCTACGAGCAGTACTTC.

DNA of the CDR3: TGTGCCAGCAGCCAACGGACAGGCCCGACGGAGCAGTTCTTC. This encodes CASSQRTGPTEQFF. The chain recombines TRBV7-6 with TRBJ2-1, with 7 bases matching TRBD1. V lost 5 bases, J lost 10 bases, and 11 bases stayed unmatched. The CDR3 has 14 residues. Germline-derived CDR1 and CDR2 are SGHVS and FNYEAQ.

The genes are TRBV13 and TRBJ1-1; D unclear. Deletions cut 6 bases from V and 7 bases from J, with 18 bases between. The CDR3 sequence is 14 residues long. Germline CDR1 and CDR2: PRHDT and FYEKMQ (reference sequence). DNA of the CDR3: TGTGCCAGCAGTCGTTTCTATCTAGAGGATGAAGCTTTCTTT. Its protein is CASSRFYLEDEAFF. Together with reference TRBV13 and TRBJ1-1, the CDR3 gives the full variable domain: AAGVIQSPRHLIKEKRETATLKCYPIPRHDTVYWYQQGPGQDPQFLISFYEKMQSDKGSIPDRFSAQQFSDYHSELNMSSLELGDSALYFCASSRFYLEDEAFFGQGTRLTVV.